This T cell receptor (beta chain) is from a study of early stage breast cancer tumors. Overall study: Average read coverage per sample was 9 to 10-fold. Points from the study as a whole: Tumor and normal breast were distinguished via blood comparison in about 90% of the 16 patients.

Measured with immunoSEQ multiplex PCR; TCRdb has only the in-frame clones, and not every one. Of fewer than 30,000 clones in the sample, roughly 55% are singletons; the top ten hold roughly 8%. To note about this clone: The antigen is undetermined.

The sequence was collected from a person aged 45 to 60 with breast cancer. Input material: breast tumor tissue.

The CDR3 bases are TGTGCCAGCAGTTACTCGACCACGTACACTGAAGCTTTCTTT. Protein product: CASSYSTTYTEAFF. The V call is TRBV6-5, the J call TRBJ1-1; D remains ambiguous. Trimming removed 0 bases from V and 3 bases from J, with 8 bases in between. This CDR3 spans 14 amino acids. The germline V gene encodes CDR1 MNHEY and CDR2 SVGAGI.